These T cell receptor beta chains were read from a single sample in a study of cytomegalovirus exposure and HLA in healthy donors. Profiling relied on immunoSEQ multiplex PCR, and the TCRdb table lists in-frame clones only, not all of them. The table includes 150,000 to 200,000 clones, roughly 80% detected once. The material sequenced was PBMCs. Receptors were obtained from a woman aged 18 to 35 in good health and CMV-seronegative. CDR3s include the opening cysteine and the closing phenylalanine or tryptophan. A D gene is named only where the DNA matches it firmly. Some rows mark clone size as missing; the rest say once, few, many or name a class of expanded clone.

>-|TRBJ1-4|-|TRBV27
CASRTIGARKTVF
TGTGCCAGCAGAACGATAGGAGCCAGAAAAACTGTTTTT
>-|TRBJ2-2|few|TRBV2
CASRSGWNTGELFF
TGTGCCAGCAGATCAGGGTGGAACACCGGGGAGCTGTTTTTT
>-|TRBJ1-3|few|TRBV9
CASSESGTGNTIYF
TGTGCCAGCAGCGAATCGGGGACTGGAAACACCATATATTTT
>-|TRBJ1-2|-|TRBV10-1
CASSAGRVNGYTF
TGCGCCAGCAGCGCCGGGAGGGTTAATGGCTACACCTTC
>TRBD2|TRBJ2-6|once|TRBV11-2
CASSPTSGGTSGANVLTF
TGTGCCAGCAGTCCAACTAGCGGGGGTACTTCTGGGGCCAACGTCCTGACTTTC
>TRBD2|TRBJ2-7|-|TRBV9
CASSQEGAGGPYEQYF
TGTGCCAGCAGCCAAGAGGGTGCGGGAGGGCCCTACGAGCAGTACTTC
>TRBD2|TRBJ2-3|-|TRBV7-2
CASSLRSTSGWFDTDTQYF
TGTGCCAGCAGCTTAAGGAGCACTAGCGGGTGGTTTGACACAGATACGCAGTATTTT
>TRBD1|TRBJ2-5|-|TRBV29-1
CSAQGGETQYF
TGCAGCGCACAGGGGGGTGAGACCCAGTACTTC
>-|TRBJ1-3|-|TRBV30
CAWRDSGSGNTIYF
TGTGCCTGGCGGGACTCCGGCTCTGGAAACACCATATATTTT
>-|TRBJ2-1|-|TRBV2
CASISTVSYNEQFF
TGTGCCAGCATCTCTACAGTCTCCTACAATGAGCAGTTCTTC
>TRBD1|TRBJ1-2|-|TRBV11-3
CASSLRTGLRYGYTF
TGTGCCAGCAGCTTACGGACAGGGTTGAGGTATGGCTACACCTTC
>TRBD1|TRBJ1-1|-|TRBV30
CAWGQGMNTEAFF
TGTGCCTGGGGACAGGGGATGAACACTGAAGCTTTCTTT
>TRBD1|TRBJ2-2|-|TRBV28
CASSLGTGYTGELFF
TGTGCCAGCAGTTTAGGGACAGGGTACACCGGGGAGCTGTTTTTT
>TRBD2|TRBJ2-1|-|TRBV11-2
CASSLEGTSGSRAYNEQFF
TGTGCCAGCAGCTTAGAGGGGACTAGCGGGAGCAGGGCTTACAATGAGCAGTTCTTC
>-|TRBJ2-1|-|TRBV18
CASSLAGDTWWEQFF
TGTGCCAGCTCACTGGCGGGGGACACATGGTGGGAGCAGTTCTTC
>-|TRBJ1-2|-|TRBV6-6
CASSYGSQGGGYTF
TGTGCCAGCAGTTACGGGTCCCAGGGAGGTGGCTACACCTTC
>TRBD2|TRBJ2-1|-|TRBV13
CASSLTGTSEYNEQFF
TGTGCCAGCAGCCTGACCGGGACTAGCGAGTACAATGAGCAGTTCTTC
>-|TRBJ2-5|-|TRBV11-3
CASSRLRGKETQYF
TGTGCCAGCAGCCGCCTGAGGGGGAAAGAGACCCAGTACTTC
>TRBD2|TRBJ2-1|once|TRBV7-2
CASSMASGSNRQFF
TGTGCCAGCAGCATGGCTAGCGGGAGTAACAGGCAGTTCTTC
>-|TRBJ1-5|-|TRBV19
CASSRDRSNQPQHF
TGTGCCAGTAGTCGTGACAGGAGCAATCAGCCCCAGCATTTT
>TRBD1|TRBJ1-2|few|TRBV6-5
CASSTRGPGYGYTF
TGTGCCAGCAGTACTAGGGGGCCGGGCTATGGCTACACCTTC
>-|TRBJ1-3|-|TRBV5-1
CASSFGGGGSGNTIYF
TGCGCCAGCAGCTTCGGGGGAGGGGGCTCTGGAAACACCATATATTTT
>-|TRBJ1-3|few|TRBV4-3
CASSQDWRGSGNTIYF
TGCGCCAGCAGCCAAGATTGGCGGGGCAGTGGAAACACCATATATTTT
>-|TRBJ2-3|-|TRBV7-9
CASSLVQRTDTQYF
TGTGCCAGCAGCTTAGTTCAGAGGACAGATACGCAGTATTTT
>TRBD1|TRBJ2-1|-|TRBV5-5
CASSYLGQGANNEQFF
TGTGCCAGCAGTTACCTAGGACAGGGGGCGAACAATGAGCAGTTCTTC
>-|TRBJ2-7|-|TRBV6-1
CASSEFRDTSYEQYF
TGTGCCAGCAGTGAGTTCCGGGACACCTCCTACGAGCAGTACTTC
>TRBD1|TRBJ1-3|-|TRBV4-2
CASSARSDRGYGNTIYF
TGTGCCAGCAGCGCACGTTCGGACAGGGGGTATGGAAACACCATATATTTT
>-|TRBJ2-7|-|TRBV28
CASRAGGSLGQYF
TGTGCCAGTAGGGCAGGGGGGTCTTTGGGGCAGTACTTC
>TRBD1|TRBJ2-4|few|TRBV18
CASSPGQGAHIQYF
TGTGCCAGCTCACCGGGACAGGGGGCTCACATTCAGTACTTC
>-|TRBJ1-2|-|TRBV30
CAWSGLTGQGYTF
TGTGCCTGGAGTGGGCTCACAGGGCAGGGCTACACCTTC
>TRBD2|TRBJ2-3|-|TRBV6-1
CASSELAGYTDTQYF
TGTGCCAGCAGTGAATTAGCGGGATACACAGATACGCAGTATTTT
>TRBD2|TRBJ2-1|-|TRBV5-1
CASSLEGSGSSYNEQFF
TGCGCCAGCAGCTTGGAGGGTAGCGGGAGCTCCTACAATGAGCAGTTCTTC
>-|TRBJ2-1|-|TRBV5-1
CASSGGNEQFF
TGCGCCAGCAGCGGAGGAAATGAGCAGTTCTTC
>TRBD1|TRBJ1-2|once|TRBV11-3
CASSLGGKIGQGDYGYTF
TGTGCCAGCAGCTTAGGAGGAAAGATCGGACAGGGAGACTATGGCTACACCTTC
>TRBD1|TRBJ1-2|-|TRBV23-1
CASSPGTDRGRNYGYTF
TGCGCCAGCAGTCCGGGAACAGACAGGGGACGAAACTATGGCTACACCTTC
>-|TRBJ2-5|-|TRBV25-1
CASVGNQETQYF
TGTGCCAGCGTCGGGAACCAAGAGACCCAGTACTTC
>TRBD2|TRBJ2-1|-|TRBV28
CASSFGLAGGSSYNEQFF
TGTGCCAGCAGTTTCGGACTAGCGGGAGGGAGCTCCTACAATGAGCAGTTCTTC
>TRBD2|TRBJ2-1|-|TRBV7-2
CASSRPINSGGSYNEQFF
TGTGCCAGCAGCCGACCCATTAATAGCGGGGGCTCCTACAATGAGCAGTTCTTC
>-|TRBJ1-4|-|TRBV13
CASSLGQGYEKLFF
TGTGCCAGCAGCTTGGGACAAGGGTACGAAAAACTGTTTTTT
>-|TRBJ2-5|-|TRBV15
CATSRGLGKTQYF
TGTGCCACCAGCAGGGGGCTGGGGAAGACCCAGTACTTC
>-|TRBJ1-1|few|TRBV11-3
CASSLSAGRSTEAFF
TGTGCCAGCAGCTTATCCGCAGGCAGATCCACTGAAGCTTTCTTT
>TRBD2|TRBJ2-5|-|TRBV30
CAWSLSGETQYF
TGTGCCTGGAGTCTTAGCGGGGAGACCCAGTACTTC
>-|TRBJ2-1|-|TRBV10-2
CASNWRLGNEQFF
TGCGCCAGCAATTGGAGGTTGGGCAATGAGCAGTTCTTC
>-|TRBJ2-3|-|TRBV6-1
CASSEDYNPTDTQYF
TGTGCCAGCAGTGAAGACTACAATCCGACAGATACGCAGTATTTT
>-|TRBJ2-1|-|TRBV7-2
CASSLGGDYNEQFF
TGTGCCAGCAGCTTAGGGGGGGATTACAATGAGCAGTTCTTC
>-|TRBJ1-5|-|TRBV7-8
CASSPSSSSEINQPQHF
TGTGCCAGCAGCCCTTCCAGTTCGTCGGAGATCAATCAGCCCCAGCATTTT
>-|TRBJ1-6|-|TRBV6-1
CASSELKGGVFNSPLHF
TGTGCCAGCAGTGAATTGAAGGGAGGGGTGTTTAATTCACCCCTCCACTTT
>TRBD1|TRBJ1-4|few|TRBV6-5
CASSLSGTANEKLFF
TGTGCCAGCAGCCTTTCCGGGACAGCTAATGAAAAACTGTTTTTT
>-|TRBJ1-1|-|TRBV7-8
CASSSRGTGQWGTEAFF
TGTGCCAGCAGCTCTAGGGGAACTGGACAGTGGGGGACTGAAGCTTTCTTT
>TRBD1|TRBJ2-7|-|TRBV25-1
CASSKDRDGSYEQYF
TGTGCCAGCAGTAAAGACAGGGATGGGTCCTACGAGCAGTACTTC
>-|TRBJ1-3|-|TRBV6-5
CASSPGPSFGNTIYF
TGTGCCAGCAGTCCAGGCCCTTCCTTTGGAAACACCATATATTTT
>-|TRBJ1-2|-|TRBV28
CASRALGGQYGYTF
TGTGCCAGCAGGGCCCTCGGGGGGCAGTATGGCTACACCTTC
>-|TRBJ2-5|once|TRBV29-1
CSMGQAPQETQYF
TGCAGTATGGGGCAAGCGCCCCAAGAGACCCAGTACTTC
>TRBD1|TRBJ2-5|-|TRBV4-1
CASSQEDRAIETQYF
TGCGCCAGCAGCCAAGAGGACAGGGCGATAGAGACCCAGTACTTC
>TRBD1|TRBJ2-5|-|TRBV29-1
CSVEGSTGEDTSRQETQYF
TGCAGCGTTGAAGGGTCGACAGGGGAGGATACCTCCCGCCAAGAGACCCAGTACTTC
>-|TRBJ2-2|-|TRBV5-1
CASSVTWTADTGELFF
TGCGCCAGCAGCGTCACTTGGACTGCCGACACCGGGGAGCTGTTTTTT
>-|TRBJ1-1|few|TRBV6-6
CASRSGQNTEAFF
TGTGCCAGCAGGTCTGGACAGAACACTGAAGCTTTCTTT
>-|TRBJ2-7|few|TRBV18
CASSPLGGNEQYF
TGTGCCAGCTCACCACTTGGCGGAAACGAGCAGTACTTC
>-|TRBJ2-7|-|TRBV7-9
CSSSWTPYEQYF
TGTTCCAGCAGTTGGACACCCTACGAGCAGTACTTC